This T cell receptor (beta chain) was captured in a study of blood T cell repertoires in COVID-19. Study as a whole: Samples taken during acute and convalescent COVID-19 were collected in the United States, Italy and Spain.

Generated by immunoSEQ multiplex PCR, the TCRdb table keeps only in-frame clones and is missing some. The top ten clones hold approximately 3.2% of a sample with over 400,000 clones, approximately 83% of them seen once. Trimming removed 6 bases from V and 5 bases from J; junction bases left unmatched: 7. Germline CDR1 reads SNHLY; CDR2 reads FYNNEI. The CDR3 loop spans 15 amino acids. The source of this sequence is a human donor in a cohort sampled during active COVID-19. The sample comprised peripheral blood. The V gene is TRBV2, the J gene TRBJ2-1, with 10 bases that match TRBD1. CDR3 sequence (DNA): TGTGCCAGCAGGATAGGACAGGGGGAGCACAATGAGCAGTTCTTC. This translates into CASRIGQGEHNEQFF.